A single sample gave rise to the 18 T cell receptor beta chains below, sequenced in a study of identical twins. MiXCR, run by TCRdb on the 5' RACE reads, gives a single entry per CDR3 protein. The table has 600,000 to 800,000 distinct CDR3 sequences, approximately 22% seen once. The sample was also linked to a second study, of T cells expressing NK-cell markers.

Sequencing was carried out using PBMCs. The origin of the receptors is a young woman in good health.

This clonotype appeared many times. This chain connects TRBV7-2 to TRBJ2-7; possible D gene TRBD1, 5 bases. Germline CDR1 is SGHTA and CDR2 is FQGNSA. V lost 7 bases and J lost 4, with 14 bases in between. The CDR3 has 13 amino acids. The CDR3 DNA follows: TGTGCCAGCACCCAAAGGACAACGTACGAGCAGTACTTC. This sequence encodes CASTQRTTYEQYF.

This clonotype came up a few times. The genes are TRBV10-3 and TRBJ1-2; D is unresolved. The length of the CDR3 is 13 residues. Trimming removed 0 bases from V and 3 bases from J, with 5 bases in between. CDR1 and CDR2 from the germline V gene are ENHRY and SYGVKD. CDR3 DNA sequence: TGTGCCATCAGTGAGTCGAGGGACTATGGCTACACCTTC. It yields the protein CAISESRDYGYTF.

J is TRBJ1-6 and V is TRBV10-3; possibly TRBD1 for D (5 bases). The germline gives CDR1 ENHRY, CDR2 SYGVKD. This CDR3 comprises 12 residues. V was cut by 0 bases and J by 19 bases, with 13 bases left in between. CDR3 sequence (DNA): TGTGCCATCAGTGAGTCGGGGGGAACAGTTCACTTT. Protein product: CAISESGGTVHF.

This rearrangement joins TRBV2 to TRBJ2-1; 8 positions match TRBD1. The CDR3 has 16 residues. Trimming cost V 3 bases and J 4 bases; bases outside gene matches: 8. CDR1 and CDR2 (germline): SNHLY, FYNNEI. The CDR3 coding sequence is TGTGCCAGCAGTGACATTCCGGGACAGGCTTACAATGAGCAGTTCTTC. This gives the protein CASSDIPGQAYNEQFF.

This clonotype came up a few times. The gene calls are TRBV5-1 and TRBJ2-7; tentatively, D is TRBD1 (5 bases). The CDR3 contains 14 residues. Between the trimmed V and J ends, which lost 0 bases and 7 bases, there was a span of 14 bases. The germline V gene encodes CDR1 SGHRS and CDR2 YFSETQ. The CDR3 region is CASSLDDRMVEQYF. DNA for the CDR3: TGCGCCAGCAGCTTGGATGACAGAATGGTAGAGCAGTACTTC.

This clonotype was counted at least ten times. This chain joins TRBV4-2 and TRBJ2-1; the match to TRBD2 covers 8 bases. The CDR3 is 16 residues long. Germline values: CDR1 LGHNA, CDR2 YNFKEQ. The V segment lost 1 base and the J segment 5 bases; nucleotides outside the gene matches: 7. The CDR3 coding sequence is TGTGCCAGCAGCCAAGGCGGCGGGGGGCCGAACAATGAGCAGTTCTTC. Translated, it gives CASSQGGGGPNNEQFF.

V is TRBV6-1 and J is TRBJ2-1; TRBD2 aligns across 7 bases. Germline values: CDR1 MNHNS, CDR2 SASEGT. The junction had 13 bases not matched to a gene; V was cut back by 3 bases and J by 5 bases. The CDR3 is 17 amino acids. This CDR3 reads CASSDAALAGAHNEQFF. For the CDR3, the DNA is TGTGCCAGCAGTGACGCAGCTCTGGCGGGAGCTCACAATGAGCAGTTCTTC.

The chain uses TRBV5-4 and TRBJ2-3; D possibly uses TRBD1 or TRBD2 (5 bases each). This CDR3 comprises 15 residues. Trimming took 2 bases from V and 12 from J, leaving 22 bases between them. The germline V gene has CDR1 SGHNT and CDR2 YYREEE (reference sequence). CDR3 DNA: TGTGCCAGCAGCTTCGGGGCTGAGTTGAGGCTTGCCCAGTATTTT. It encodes CASSFGAELRLAQYF.

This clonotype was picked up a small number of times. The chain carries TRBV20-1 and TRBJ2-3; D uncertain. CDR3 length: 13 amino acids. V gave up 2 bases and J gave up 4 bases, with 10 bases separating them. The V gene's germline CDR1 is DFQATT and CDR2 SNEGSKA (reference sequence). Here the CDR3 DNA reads TGCAGTGCTAGATTTAGAAGGCCAGATACGCAGTATTTT. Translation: CSARFRRPDTQYF.

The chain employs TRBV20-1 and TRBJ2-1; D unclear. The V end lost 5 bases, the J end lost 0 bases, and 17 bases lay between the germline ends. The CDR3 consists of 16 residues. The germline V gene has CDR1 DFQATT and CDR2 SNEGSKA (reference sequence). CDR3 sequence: CSAEPLHSTSYNEQFF. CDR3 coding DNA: TGCAGTGCTGAACCACTCCACAGTACCTCCTACAATGAGCAGTTCTTC.

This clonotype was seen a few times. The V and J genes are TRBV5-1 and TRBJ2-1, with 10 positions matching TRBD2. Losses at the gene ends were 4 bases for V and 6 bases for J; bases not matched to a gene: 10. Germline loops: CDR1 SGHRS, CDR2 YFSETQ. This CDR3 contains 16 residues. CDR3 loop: CASSGTLAGPSNEQFF. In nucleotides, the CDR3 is TGCGCCAGCAGCGGAACACTAGCGGGGCCATCCAATGAGCAGTTCTTC.

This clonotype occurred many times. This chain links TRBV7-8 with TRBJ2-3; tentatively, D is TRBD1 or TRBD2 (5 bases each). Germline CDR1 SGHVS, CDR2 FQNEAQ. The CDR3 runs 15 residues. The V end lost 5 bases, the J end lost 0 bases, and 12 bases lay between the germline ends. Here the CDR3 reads CASSHQGVSTDTQYF. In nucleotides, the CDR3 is TGTGCCAGCAGCCACCAGGGAGTCAGCACAGATACGCAGTATTTT. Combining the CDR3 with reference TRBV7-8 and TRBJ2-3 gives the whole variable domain GAGVSQSPRYKVAKRGQDVALRCDPISGHVSLFWYQQALGQGPEFLTYFQNEAQLDKSGLPSDRFFAERPEGSVSTLKIQRTQQEDSAVYLCASSHQGVSTDTQYFGPGTRLTVL.

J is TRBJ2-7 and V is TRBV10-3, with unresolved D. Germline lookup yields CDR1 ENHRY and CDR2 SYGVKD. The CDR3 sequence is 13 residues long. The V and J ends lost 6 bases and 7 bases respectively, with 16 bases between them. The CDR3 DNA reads TGTGCCATCAGCTCGGACGGCGTGGGGGAGCAGTACTTC. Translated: CAISSDGVGEQYF.

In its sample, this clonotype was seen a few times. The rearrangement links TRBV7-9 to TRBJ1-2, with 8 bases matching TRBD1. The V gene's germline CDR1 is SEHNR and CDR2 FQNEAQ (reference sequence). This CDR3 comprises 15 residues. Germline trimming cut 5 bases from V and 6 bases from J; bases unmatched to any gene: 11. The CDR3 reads CASSLVRDRKDGYTF. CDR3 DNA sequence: TGTGCCAGCAGCCTCGTGCGGGACAGGAAGGATGGCTACACCTTC.

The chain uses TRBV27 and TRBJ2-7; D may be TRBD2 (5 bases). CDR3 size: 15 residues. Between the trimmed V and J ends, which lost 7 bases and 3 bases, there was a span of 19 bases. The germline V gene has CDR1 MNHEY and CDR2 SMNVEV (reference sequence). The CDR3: CASTASPDEGYEQYF. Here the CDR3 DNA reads TGTGCCAGCACCGCGTCTCCGGACGAGGGCTACGAGCAGTACTTC.

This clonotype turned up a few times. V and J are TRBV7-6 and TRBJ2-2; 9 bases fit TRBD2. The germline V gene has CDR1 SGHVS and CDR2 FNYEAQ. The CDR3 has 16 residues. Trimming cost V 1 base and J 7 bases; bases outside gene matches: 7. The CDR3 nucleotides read TGTGCCAGCAGCTTAGGCTTGACTAGCGGAGTCGGGGAGCTGTTTTTT. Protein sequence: CASSLGLTSGVGELFF. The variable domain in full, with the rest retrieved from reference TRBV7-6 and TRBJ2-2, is GAGVSQSPRYKVTKRGQDVALRCDPISGHVSLYWYRQALGQGPEFLTYFNYEAQQDKSGLPNDRFSAERPEGSISTLTIQRTEQRDSAMYRCASSLGLTSGVGELFFGEGSRLTVL.

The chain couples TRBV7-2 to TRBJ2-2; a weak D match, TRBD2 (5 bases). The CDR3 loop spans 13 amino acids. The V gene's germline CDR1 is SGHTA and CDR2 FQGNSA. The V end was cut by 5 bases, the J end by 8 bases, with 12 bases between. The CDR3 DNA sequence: TGTGCCAGCAGCCCTAGCAATTTGGGGGAGCTGTTTTTT. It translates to CASSPSNLGELFF. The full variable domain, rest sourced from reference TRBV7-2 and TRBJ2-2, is GAGVSQSPSNKVTEKGKDVELRCDPISGHTALYWYRQSLGQGLEFLIYFQGNSAPDKSGLPSDRFSAERTGGSVSTLTIQRTQQEDSAVYLCASSPSNLGELFFGEGSRLTVL.

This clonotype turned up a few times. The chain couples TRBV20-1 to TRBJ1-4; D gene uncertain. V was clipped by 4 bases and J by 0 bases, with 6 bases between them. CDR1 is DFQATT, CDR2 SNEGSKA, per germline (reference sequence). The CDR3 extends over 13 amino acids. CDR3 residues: CSAIFPTNEKLFF. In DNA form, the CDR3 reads TGCAGTGCTATCTTTCCAACTAATGAAAAACTGTTTTTT.